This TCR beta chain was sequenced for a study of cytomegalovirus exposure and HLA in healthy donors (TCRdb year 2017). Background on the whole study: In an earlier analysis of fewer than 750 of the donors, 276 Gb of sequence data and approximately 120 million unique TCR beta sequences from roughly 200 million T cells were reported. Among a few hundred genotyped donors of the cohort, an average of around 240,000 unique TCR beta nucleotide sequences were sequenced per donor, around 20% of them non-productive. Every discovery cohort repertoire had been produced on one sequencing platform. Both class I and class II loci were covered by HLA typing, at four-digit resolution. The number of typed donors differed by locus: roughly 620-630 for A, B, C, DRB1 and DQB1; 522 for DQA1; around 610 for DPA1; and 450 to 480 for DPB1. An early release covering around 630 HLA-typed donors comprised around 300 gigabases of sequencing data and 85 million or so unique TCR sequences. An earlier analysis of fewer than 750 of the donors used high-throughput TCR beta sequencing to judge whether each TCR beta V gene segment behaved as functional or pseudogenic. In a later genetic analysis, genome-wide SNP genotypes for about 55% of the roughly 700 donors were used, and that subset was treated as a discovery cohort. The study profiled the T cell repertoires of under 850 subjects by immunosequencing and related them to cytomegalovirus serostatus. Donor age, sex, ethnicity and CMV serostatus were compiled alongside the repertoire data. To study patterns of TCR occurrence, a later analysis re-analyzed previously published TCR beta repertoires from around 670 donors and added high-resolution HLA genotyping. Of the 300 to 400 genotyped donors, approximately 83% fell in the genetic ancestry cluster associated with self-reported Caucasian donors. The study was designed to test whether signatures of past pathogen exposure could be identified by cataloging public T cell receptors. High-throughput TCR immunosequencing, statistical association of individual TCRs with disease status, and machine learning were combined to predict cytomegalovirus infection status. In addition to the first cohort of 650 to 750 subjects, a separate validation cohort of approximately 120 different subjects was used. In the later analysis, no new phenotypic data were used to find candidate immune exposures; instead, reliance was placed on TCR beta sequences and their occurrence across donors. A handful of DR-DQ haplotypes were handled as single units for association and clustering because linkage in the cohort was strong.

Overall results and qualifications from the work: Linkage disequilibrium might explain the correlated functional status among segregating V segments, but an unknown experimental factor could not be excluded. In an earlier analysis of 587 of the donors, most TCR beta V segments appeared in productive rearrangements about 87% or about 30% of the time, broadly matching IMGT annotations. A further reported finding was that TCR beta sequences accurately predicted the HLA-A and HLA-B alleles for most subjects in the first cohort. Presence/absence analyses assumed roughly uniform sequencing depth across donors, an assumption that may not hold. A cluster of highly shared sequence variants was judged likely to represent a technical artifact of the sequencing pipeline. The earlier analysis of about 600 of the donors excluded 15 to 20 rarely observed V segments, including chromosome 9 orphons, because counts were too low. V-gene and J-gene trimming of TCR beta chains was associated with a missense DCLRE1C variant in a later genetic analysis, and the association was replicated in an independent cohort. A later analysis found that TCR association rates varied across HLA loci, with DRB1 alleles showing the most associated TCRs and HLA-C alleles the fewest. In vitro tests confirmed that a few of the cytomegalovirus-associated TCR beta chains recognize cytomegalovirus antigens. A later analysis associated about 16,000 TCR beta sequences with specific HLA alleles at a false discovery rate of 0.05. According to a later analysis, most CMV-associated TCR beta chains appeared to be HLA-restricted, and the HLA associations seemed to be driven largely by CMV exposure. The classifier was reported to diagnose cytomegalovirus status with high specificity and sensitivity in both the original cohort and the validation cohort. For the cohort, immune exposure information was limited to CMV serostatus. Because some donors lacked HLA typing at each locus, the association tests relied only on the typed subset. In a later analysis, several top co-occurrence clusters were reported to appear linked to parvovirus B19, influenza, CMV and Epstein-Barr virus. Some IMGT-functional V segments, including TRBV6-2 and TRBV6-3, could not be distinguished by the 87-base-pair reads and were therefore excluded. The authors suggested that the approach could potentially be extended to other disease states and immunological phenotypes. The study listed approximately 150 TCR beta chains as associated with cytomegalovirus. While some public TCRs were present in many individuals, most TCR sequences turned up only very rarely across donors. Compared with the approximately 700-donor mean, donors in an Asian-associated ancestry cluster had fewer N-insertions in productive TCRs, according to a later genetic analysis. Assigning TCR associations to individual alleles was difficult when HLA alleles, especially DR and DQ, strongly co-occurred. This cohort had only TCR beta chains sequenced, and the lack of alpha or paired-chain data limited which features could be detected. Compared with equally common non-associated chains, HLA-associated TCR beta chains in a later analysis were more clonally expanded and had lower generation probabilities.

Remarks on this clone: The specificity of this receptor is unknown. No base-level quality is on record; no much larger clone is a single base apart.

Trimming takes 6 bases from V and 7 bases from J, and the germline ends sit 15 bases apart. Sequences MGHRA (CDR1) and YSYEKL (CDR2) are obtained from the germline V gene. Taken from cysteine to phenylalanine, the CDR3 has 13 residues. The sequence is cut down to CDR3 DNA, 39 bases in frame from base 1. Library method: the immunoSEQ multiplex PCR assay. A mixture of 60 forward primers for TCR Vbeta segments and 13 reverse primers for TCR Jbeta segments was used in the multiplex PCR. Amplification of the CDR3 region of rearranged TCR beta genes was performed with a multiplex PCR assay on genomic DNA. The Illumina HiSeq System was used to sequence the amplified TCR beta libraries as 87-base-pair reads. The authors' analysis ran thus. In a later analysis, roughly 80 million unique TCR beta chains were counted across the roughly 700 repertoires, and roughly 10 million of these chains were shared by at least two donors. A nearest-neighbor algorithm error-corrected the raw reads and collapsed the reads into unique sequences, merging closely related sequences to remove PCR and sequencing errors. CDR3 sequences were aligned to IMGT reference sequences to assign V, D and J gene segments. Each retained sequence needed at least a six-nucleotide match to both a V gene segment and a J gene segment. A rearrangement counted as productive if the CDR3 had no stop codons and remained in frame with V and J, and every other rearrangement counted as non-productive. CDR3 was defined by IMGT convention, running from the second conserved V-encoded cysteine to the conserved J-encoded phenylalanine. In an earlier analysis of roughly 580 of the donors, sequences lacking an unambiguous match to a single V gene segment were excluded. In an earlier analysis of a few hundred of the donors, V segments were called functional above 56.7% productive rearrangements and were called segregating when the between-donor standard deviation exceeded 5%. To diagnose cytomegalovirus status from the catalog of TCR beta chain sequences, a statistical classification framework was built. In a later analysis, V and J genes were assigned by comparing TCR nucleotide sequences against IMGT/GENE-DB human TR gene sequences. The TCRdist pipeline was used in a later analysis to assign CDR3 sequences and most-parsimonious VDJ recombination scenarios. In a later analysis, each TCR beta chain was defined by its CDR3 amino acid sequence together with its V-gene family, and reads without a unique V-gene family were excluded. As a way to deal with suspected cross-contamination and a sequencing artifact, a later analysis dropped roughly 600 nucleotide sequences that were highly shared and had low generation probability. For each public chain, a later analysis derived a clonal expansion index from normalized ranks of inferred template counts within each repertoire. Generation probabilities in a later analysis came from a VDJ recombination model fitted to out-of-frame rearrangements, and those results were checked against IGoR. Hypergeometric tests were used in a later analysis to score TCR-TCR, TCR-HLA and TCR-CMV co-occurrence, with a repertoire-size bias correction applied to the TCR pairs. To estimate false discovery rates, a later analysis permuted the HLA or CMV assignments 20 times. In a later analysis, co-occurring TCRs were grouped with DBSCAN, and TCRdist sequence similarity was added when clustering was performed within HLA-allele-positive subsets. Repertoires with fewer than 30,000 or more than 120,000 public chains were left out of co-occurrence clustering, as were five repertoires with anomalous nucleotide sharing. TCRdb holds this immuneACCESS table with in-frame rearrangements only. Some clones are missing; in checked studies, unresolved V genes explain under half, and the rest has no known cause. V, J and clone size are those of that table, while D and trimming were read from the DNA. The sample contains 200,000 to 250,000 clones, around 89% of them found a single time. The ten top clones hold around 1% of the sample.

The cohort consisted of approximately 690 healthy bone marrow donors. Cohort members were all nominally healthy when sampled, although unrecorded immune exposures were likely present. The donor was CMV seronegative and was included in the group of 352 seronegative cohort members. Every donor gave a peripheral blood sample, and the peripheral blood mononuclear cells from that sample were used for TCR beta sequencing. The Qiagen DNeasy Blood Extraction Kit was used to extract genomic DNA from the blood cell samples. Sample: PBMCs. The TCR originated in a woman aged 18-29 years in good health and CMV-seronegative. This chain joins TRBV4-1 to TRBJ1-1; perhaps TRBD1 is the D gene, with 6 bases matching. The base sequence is TGCGCCAGCAGGAAACAGGGTACGTTTGAAGCTTTCTTT. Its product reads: CASRKQGTFEAFF.